The 10 T cell receptor beta chains given below trace back to one sample, sequenced in a study of identical twins. One entry per CDR3 protein, called by TCRdb with MiXCR from the 5' RACE reads. The sample records some 460,000 distinct CDR3 sequences, approximately 14% being singletons. This same sample was also part of a study on yellow fever vaccine responses in identical twins.

The sample comprised CD4+ T cells sorted from blood. These receptor sequences come from a woman between 18 and 29 years old in good health.

This chain links TRBV2 with TRBJ1-5; 7 positions match TRBD1. Germline V CDR1 and CDR2: SNHLY, FYNNEI. The CDR3 totals 16 residues. V trimming: 6 bases; J trimming: 0 bases; junction bases outside the gene matches: 8. The CDR3 DNA sequence: TGTGCCAGCAGGTCCGGGACAGCTTATAGCAATCAGCCCCAGCATTTT. This translates into CASRSGTAYSNQPQHF.

This clonotype was counted many times. This chain uses TRBV3-1 with TRBJ2-4; 8 nucleotides line up with TRBD1. Germline loops: CDR1 LGHDT, CDR2 YNNKEL (reference sequence). The CDR3 has 14 residues. The trim removed 2 bases at V and 10 bases at J, leaving 7 bases unmatched. CDR3 sequence (DNA): TGTGCCAGCAGCCAAACCGGGACAGGCAGAATTCAGTACTTC. The encoded protein is CASSQTGTGRIQYF.

In its sample, this clonotype was seen a few times. The CDR3 region is CASSTPPPNEQFF. CDR3 in DNA: TGTGCCAGCAGCACGCCTCCGCCCAATGAGCAGTTCTTC. The chain joins TRBV7-8 to TRBJ2-1; D uncertain. Trimming shortened V by 5 bases and J by 6 bases, and 11 bases separated the two germline ends. The CDR3 loop spans 13 amino acids. Germline lookup yields CDR1 SGHVS and CDR2 FQNEAQ.

This clonotype was seen a handful of times. This chain connects TRBV20-1 to TRBJ2-2; no definite D call. Germline lookup yields CDR1 DFQATT and CDR2 SNEGSKA (reference sequence). Trimming took 3 bases from V and 4 from J, leaving 15 bases between them. CDR3 length: 15 amino acids. CDR3 in amino acids: CSARPAARTTGELFF. The DNA for the CDR3 is TGCAGTGCTAGGCCGGCCGCACGGACCACCGGGGAGCTGTTTTTT.

This clonotype was seen repeatedly, ten times or more. The V and J genes are TRBV12-3 or TRBV12-4 and TRBJ2-7; D call uncertain. The CDR3 length is 12 residues. V lost 8 bases and J lost 6, with 14 bases in between. The CDR3 is CASAPSLGEQYF. In DNA, the CDR3 is TGTGCCAGCGCCCCGAGTTTGGGCGAGCAGTACTTC.

The chain links TRBV4-3 to TRBJ2-1; 12 positions agree with TRBD2. J was trimmed by 9 bases and V by 0 bases; bases with no gene match: 6. CDR3 length: 16 amino acids. Per the germline V gene, CDR1 is LGHNA and CDR2 is YSLEER. CDR3 loop: CASSQETSGRGGEQFF. The CDR3 region has the DNA TGCGCCAGCAGCCAAGAGACTAGCGGGAGAGGCGGTGAGCAGTTCTTC.

The chain recombines TRBV20-1 with TRBJ2-7, with a weak D call TRBD2 (5 bases). V was clipped by 2 bases and J by 3 bases, with 11 bases between them. The CDR3 sequence is 13 residues long. The germline V gene has CDR1 DFQATT and CDR2 SNEGSKA (reference sequence). CDR3 in DNA: TGCAGTGCTAGAATCCCGGGAAACTACGAGCAGTACTTC. Its translation: CSARIPGNYEQYF.

This clonotype was recorded many times. V gene TRBV12-3 or TRBV12-4 combines with J gene TRBJ1-1, with D unclear. This CDR3 is built from 13 residues. V was cut by 4 bases and J by 6 bases, with 12 bases left in between. The CDR3 sequence is CASSSQSLAEAFF. CDR3 in DNA: TGTGCCAGCAGTTCCCAGTCTCTGGCTGAAGCTTTCTTT.

This clonotype was seen at least ten times. The chain is built from TRBV5-1 and TRBJ2-4, with D possibly being TRBD1 (6 bases). The ends were cut back, 1 base at V and 0 bases at J, with 23 bases in the middle. Germline CDR1 is SGHRS and CDR2 is YFSETQ. CDR3 length equals 20 residues. DNA of the CDR3: TGCGCCAGCAGCTTGCAACAGGGAGCCGGGGCCGACTTAGCCAAAAACATTCAGTACTTC. This translates into CASSLQQGAGADLAKNIQYF.

The V gene is TRBV12-3 or TRBV12-4, the J gene TRBJ1-1; unclear D gene. V shed 1 base and J shed 1 base, with 13 bases lying between them. This CDR3 region has 16 residues. This CDR3 is CASSLDRGITNTEAFF. The CDR3, as DNA: TGTGCCAGCAGTTTAGACAGAGGGATCACGAACACTGAAGCTTTCTTT.